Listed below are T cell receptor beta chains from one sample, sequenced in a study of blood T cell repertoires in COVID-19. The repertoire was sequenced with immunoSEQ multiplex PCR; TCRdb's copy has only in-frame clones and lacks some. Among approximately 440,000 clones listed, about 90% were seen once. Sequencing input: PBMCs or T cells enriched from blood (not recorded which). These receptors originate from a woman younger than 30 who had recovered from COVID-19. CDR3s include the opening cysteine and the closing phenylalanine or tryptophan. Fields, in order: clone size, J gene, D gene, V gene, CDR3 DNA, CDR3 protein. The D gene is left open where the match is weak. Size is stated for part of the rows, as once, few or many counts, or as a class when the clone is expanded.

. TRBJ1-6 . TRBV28 TGTGCCAGCAGTTATGACAGGTTTTTCGCCCTCCACTTT CASSYDRFFALHF
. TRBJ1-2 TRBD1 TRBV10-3 TGTGCCATCAGTTCGGGCCCTCAGGGACAGGGGAACTATGGCTACACCTTC CAISSGPQGQGNYGYTF
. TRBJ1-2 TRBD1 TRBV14 TGTGCCAGCAGACCTGGACGGGACAGGTCGTTCTATGGCTACACCTTC CASRPGRDRSFYGYTF
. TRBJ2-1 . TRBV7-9 TGTGCCAGCAGCTTAGTAGCAGATTACAATGAGCAGTTCTTC CASSLVADYNEQFF
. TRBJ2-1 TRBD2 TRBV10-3 TGTGCCATCAGGCCGGGAGGCGAGAATGAGCAGTTCTTC CAIRPGGENEQFF
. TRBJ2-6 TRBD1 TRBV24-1 TGTGCCACCAGTGACCGGGACAGGGGGCATTCTGGGGCCAACGTCCTGACTTTC CATSDRDRGHSGANVLTF
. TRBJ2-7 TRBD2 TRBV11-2 TGTGCCAGCAGCTCGAGCGGGACCAGCTCCTACGAGCAGTACTTC CASSSSGTSSYEQYF
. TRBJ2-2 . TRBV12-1 TGTGCCAGCAGCTTACGCGGGACAGGGAAAAACACCGGGGAGCTGTTTTTT CASSLRGTGKNTGELFF
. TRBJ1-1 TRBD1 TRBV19 TGTGCCAGTAGTGGGACAGGGGGCCTTACTGAAGCTTTCTTT CASSGTGGLTEAFF
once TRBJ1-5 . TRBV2 TGTGCCAGCAGTGAACAGGGATCGGGCAATCAGCCCCAGCATTTT CASSEQGSGNQPQHF
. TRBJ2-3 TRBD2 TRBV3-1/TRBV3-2 TGTGCCAGCAGCCAAGTCCCTTTAGCGGGGGGGTTAGCAGATACGCAGTATTTT CASSQVPLAGGLADTQYF
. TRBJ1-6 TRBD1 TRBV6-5 TGTGCCAGCAGCCGTTCAGGGGGCGTTTCACCCCTCCACTTT CASSRSGGVSPLHF
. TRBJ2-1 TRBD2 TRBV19 TGTGCCAGTAGTGCATTAGCGGGGGGTGGGAATGAGCAGTTCTTC CASSALAGGGNEQFF
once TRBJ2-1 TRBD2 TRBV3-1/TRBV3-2 TGTGCCAGCAGCCAAACCCGGGGGGGCCCCCACAATGAGCAGTTCTTC CASSQTRGGPHNEQFF
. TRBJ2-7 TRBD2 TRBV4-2 TGTGCCAGCAGCCGGGATCCGACTAGCGGGGGGGCTTCCGTAGACGAGCAGTACTTC CASSRDPTSGGASVDEQYF
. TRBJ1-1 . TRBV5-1 TGCGCCAGCAGCTTGGCCCCGACAGGGAACACTGAAGCTTTCTTT CASSLAPTGNTEAFF
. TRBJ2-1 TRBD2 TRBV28 TGTGCCAGCAGTTTAGCAGGGAGGGATGAGCAGTTCTTC CASSLAGRDEQFF
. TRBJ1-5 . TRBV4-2 TGTGCCAGCAGCCAAGATGGGGAGAGGGAGCCCCAGCATTTT CASSQDGEREPQHF
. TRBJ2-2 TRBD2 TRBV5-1 TGCGCCAGCAGCTCGCGCACACTAGCGGGGGGAAACACCGGGGAGCTGTTTTTT CASSSRTLAGGNTGELFF
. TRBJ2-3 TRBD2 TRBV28 TGTGCCAGCAGTTCGGGACTAAGCGGGGGTCTAGGGGATACGCAGTATTTT CASSSGLSGGLGDTQYF
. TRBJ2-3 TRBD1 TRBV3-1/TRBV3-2 TGTGCCAGCAGCCAAGATTGGACAGGGGGCGCGGATACGCAGTATTTT CASSQDWTGGADTQYF
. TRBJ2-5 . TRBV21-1 TGTGCCGGGGGATGGGACAGCGAAGGCCAAGAGACCCAGTACTTC CAGGWDSEGQETQYF
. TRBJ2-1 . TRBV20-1 TGCAGTGCTAGTCGTCGCAATGAGCAGTTCTTC CSASRRNEQFF
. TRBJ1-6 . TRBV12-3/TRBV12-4 TGTGCCAGCAGTCCTCATCACAGGCTCCCCGGCCACTTT CASSPHHRLPGHF
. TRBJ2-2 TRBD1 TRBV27 TGTGCCAGCAGTTCCCGTGGGGACAGGGGAACCGGGGAGCTGTTTTTT CASSSRGDRGTGELFF
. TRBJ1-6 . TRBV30 TGTGCTTCCCACAGGACGGACTCCTATAATTCACCCCTCCACTTT CASHRTDSYNSPLHF
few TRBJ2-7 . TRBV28 TGTGCCAGCAGTTCAGGACAAAATTGGAGCGAGCAGTACTTC CASSSGQNWSEQYF
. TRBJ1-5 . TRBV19 TGTGCCAGTTGGCCAGGGATGGGGCATCAGCCCCAGCATTTT CASWPGMGHQPQHF
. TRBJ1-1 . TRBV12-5 TGTGCTAGTGGTTTGGTACGATTGGGGCTCACTGAAGCTTTCTTT CASGLVRLGLTEAFF